The 17 T cell receptor beta chains listed next were all sequenced from one sample in a study of cytomegalovirus exposure and HLA in healthy donors. Assay: immunoSEQ multiplex PCR; the TCRdb copy retains only in-frame clones and omits some. The repertoire holds about 150,000 clones, with approximately 94% as singletons. Input material: PBMCs. The receptor source for this set is a man between 18 and 35 years old in good health and CMV-seropositive.

The count of this clone is one. This chain joins TRBV5-1 and TRBJ2-2, with a tentative D call TRBD1 (6 bases). This CDR3 comprises 15 residues. CDR1 and CDR2 (germline): SGHRS, YFSETQ. Trimming removed 0 bases at V and 4 bases at J, with 10 bases between. In DNA, the CDR3 is TGCGCCAGCAGCTTGGACAGGGTTGGCACCGGGGAGCTGTTTTTT. It is translated as CASSLDRVGTGELFF. The full variable domain, completed using reference TRBV5-1 and TRBJ2-2, is KAGVTQTPRYLIKTRGQQVTLSCSPISGHRSVSWYQQTPGQGLQFLFEYFSETQRNKGNFPGRFSGRQFSNSRSEMNVSTLELGDSALYLCASSLDRVGTGELFFGEGSRLTVL.

The chain combines TRBV28 with TRBJ2-1; 7 bases are shared with TRBD1. CDR3 size: 16 residues. Germline V CDR1 and CDR2: MDHEN, SYDVKM. The trim removed 6 bases at V and 12 bases at J, leaving 20 bases unmatched. CDR3 sequence reads: CASRPRRGQLLLRQFF. Here the CDR3 DNA reads TGTGCCAGCAGACCTAGAAGGGGACAGCTACTGCTTAGGCAGTTCTTC.

This sequence joins TRBV27 and TRBJ2-1; 9 positions match TRBD2. Per germline, CDR1 MNHEY and CDR2 SMNVEV (reference sequence). This CDR3 comprises 19 residues. Germline trimming cut 3 bases from V and 0 bases from J; bases unmatched to any gene: 12. CDR3 nucleotides: TGTGCCAGCAGTTTTCTAGCGGGAAAATTTGTCGGCTCCTACAATGAGCAGTTCTTC. Translating it yields CASSFLAGKFVGSYNEQFF.

The V gene is TRBV7-9, the J gene TRBJ2-7, with 7 bases lining up with TRBD2. Germline assignment: CDR1 SEHNR and CDR2 FQNEAQ (reference sequence). The CDR3 spans 16 residues. Losses at the gene ends were 1 base for V and 0 bases for J; bases not matched to a gene: 6. Here the CDR3 reads CASSLDTAGNSYEQYF. The CDR3 DNA follows: TGTGCCAGCAGCTTAGATACAGCGGGAAACTCCTACGAGCAGTACTTC.

The chain is built from TRBV5-4 and TRBJ1-2; no reliable D call. CDR1 SGHNT and CDR2 YYREEE come from the germline V gene (reference sequence). The CDR3 is 15 amino acids. The V end was cut by 4 bases, the J end by 4 bases, with 17 bases between. This CDR3 reads CASSPDSRTSYGYTF. The CDR3 nucleotides read TGTGCCAGCAGCCCCGACTCCAGAACCTCCTATGGCTACACCTTC.

V is TRBV5-4 and J is TRBJ2-7; possible D gene TRBD1, 5 bases. CDR3 length: 13 residues. The V end lost 4 bases, the J end lost 5 bases, and 13 bases lay between the germline ends. Germline V gene data show CDR1 as SGHNT and CDR2 as YYREEE (reference sequence). The CDR3 is CASSAPGHDEQYF. The CDR3 DNA reads as TGTGCCAGCAGCGCCCCAGGGCACGACGAGCAGTACTTC.

The chain links TRBV28 to TRBJ2-5; a possible D gene is TRBD1 (6 bases). The germline V and J ends were trimmed by 2 bases and 13 bases, with 11 bases remaining between them. CDR3 length equals 11 residues. CDR1 is MDHEN and CDR2 is SYDVKM in the germline V gene. This CDR3 is CASSLEGVVYF. As DNA, the CDR3 is TGTGCCAGCAGTTTAGAGGGGGTGGTGTACTTC. Full variable domain (outside the CDR3, taken from reference TRBV28 and TRBJ2-5): DVKVTQSSRYLVKRTGEKVFLECVQDMDHENMFWYRQDPGLGLRLIYFSYDVKMKEKGDIPEGYSVSREKKERFSLILESASTNQTSMYLCASSLEGVVYFGPGTRLLVL.

The chain uses TRBV7-9 and TRBJ1-5; no reliable D call. CDR1 and CDR2 from the germline V gene are SEHNR and FQNEAQ (reference sequence). Trimming removed 3 bases from V and 8 bases from J, with 8 bases in between. This CDR3 contains 12 residues. The CDR3 protein is CASSFRREPQHF. CDR3 DNA: TGTGCCAGCAGCTTTAGGCGGGAGCCCCAGCATTTT.

The J gene is TRBJ2-1, the V gene TRBV19; maybe TRBD2 (6 bases). CDR1 is LNHDA, CDR2 SQIVND, per germline (reference sequence). The CDR3 runs to 14 residues. The V end lost 4 bases, the J end lost 0 bases, and 7 bases lay between the germline ends. CDR3 DNA sequence: TGTGCCAGTAGTAGGCGGGACTCCTACAATGAGCAGTTCTTC. It codes for CASSRRDSYNEQFF.

The V gene is TRBV21-1, the J gene TRBJ2-5; TRBD2 was called by the table and not checked on the DNA. TRBV21-1 is a pseudogene segment. There are 18 residues in the CDR3. CDR3 region: CASSKAWTSGRIQETQYF. The CDR3 DNA sequence: TGTGCCAGCAGCAAAGCATGGACTAGCGGGAGAATCCAAGAGACCCAGTACTTC.

The V and J genes are TRBV6-1 and TRBJ1-1; no reliable D call. V was cut by 2 bases and J by 0 bases, with 7 bases left in between. Per the germline V gene, CDR1 is MNHNS and CDR2 is SASEGT. The CDR3 has 14 amino acids. The CDR3 loop is CASSEYQMNTEAFF. The CDR3 DNA follows: TGTGCCAGCAGTGAATACCAGATGAACACTGAAGCTTTCTTT.

The chain couples TRBV5-1 to TRBJ2-3, with TRBD2 matching over 8 bases. With V trimmed by 9 bases and J by 0 bases, 9 bases remained unmatched. The germline CDR1 and CDR2 sequences are SGHRS and YFSETQ. The CDR3 spans 15 residues. DNA for the CDR3: TGCGCCACAGGTAGCGGGGTCGGGAGCACAGATACGCAGTATTTT. Translating it yields CATGSGVGSTDTQYF.

The rearrangement links TRBV28 to TRBJ1-5; D is unclear. The CDR3 totals 17 residues. Trimming removed 1 base from V and 4 bases from J, with 17 bases in between. Germline assignment: CDR1 MDHEN and CDR2 SYDVKM. CDR3 sequence: CASSLFRDGGLNQPQHF. CDR3 nucleotides: TGTGCCAGCAGTTTATTCCGTGACGGAGGTTTGAATCAGCCCCAGCATTTT.

The genes are TRBV18 and TRBJ1-3; tentatively, D is TRBD1 (6 bases). The V gene's germline CDR1 is KGHSH and CDR2 LQKENI. The CDR3 has 16 residues. Trimming pared 2 bases from V and 4 bases from J, leaving 15 bases between. CDR3 nucleotide sequence: TGTGCCAGCTCACCAAACACAGGGCGTCTGGGAAACACCATATATTTT. Protein: CASSPNTGRLGNTIYF.

The CDR3 sequence: CASSMGGGNQPQHF. The CDR3 DNA follows: TGTGCCAGCTCTATGGGGGGTGGCAATCAGCCCCAGCATTTT. The chain links TRBV18 to TRBJ1-5; TRBD1 is a possible D gene (5 bases). The V end lost 6 bases, the J end lost 2 bases, and 11 bases lay between the germline ends. CDR3 length: 14 amino acids. In germline, CDR1 is KGHSH, CDR2 LQKENI.

This clone appeared a few times. The chain links TRBV19 to TRBJ2-7, with TRBD2 matching 8 bases. V shed 6 bases and J 2 bases; nucleotides not matched to a gene: 9. Germline CDR1 is LNHDA and CDR2 is SQIVND (reference sequence). The CDR3 contains 15 residues. The CDR3 DNA is TGTGCCAGTAGCGAACTCGCCGGGGGGGCCTACGAGCAGTACTTC. Protein product: CASSELAGGAYEQYF. Together with reference TRBV19 and TRBJ2-7, the CDR3 gives the full variable domain: DGGITQSPKYLFRKEGQNVTLSCEQNLNHDAMYWYRQDPGQGLRLIYYSQIVNDFQKGDIAEGYSVSREKKESFPLTVTSAQKNPTAFYLCASSELAGGAYEQYFGPGTRLTVT.

The gene calls are TRBV15 and TRBJ2-1; 10 bases line up with TRBD2. CDR3 length: 15 residues. Trimming removed 3 bases from V and 8 bases from J; junction bases left unmatched: 7. Germline CDR1 LNHNV, CDR2 YYDKDF (reference sequence). CDR3 DNA: TGTGCCACCAGCAGTCGACCTAGCGGGAGCGATGAGCAGTTCTTC. It codes for CATSSRPSGSDEQFF.